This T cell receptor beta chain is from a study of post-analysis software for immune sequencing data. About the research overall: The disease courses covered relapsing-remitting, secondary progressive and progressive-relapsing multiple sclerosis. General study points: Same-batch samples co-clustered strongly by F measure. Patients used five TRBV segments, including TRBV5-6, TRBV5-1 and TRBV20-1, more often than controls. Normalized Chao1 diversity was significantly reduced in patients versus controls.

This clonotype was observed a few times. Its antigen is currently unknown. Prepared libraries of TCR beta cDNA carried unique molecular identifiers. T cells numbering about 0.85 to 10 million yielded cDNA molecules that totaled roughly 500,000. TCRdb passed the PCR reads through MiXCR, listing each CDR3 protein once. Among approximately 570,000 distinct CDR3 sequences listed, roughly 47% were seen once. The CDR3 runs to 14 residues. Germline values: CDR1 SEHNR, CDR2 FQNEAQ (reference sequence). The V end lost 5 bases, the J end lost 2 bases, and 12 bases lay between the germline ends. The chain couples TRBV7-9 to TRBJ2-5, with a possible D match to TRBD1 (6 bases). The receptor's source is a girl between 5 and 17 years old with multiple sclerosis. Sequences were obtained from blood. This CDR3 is CASSRSQGQETQYF. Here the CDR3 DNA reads TGTGCCAGCAGCCGCTCACAGGGACAAGAGACCCAGTACTTC. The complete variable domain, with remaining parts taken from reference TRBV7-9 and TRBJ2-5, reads DTGVSQNPRHKITKRGQNVTFRCDPISEHNRLYWYRQTLGQGPEFLTYFQNEAQLEKSRLLSDRFSAERPKGSFSTLEIQRTEQGDSAMYLCASSRSQGQETQYFGPGTRLLVL.